Sequencing of this TCR beta chain was carried out in a study of spatial heterogeneity in lung cancer. In the study overall: The average appearance count of each unique TCR and UMI combination in raw reads was more than ten.

The presence of a unique molecular identifier marked each TCR cDNA molecule. In TCRdb, the 5' RACE reads were re-called with MiXCR into one record per CDR3 protein. The sample holds approximately 12,000 distinct CDR3 sequences, roughly 6.2% seen once. As for time point: sample taken at primary tumor resection. The authors sequenced whole RNA from tumor, nontumor lung or frozen PBMC without sorting. This clonotype qualifies as large. Being off target in a library aimed at alpha chains, this beta chain has a size of little meaning. The CDR3 consists of 14 residues. The germline V and J ends were trimmed by 3 bases and 3 bases, with 12 bases remaining between them. Germline V gives CDR1 SGHRS, CDR2 YFSETQ.

The sequencing used normal lung tissue next to the tumor, collected at surgery. This sequence joins TRBV5-1 and TRBJ1-1; D might be TRBD1 (6 bases). This clonotype was sampled from a male donor with early-stage non-small cell lung cancer. The CDR3 DNA is TGCGCCAGCAGCTCTACAGGGAGAGACACTGAAGCTTTCTTT. It translates to CASSSTGRDTEAFF. The complete variable domain, with remaining parts taken from reference TRBV5-1 and TRBJ1-1, reads KAGVTQTPRYLIKTRGQQVTLSCSPISGHRSVSWYQQTPGQGLQFLFEYFSETQRNKGNFPGRFSGRQFSNSRSEMNVSTLELGDSALYLCASSSTGRDTEAFFGQGTRLTVV.